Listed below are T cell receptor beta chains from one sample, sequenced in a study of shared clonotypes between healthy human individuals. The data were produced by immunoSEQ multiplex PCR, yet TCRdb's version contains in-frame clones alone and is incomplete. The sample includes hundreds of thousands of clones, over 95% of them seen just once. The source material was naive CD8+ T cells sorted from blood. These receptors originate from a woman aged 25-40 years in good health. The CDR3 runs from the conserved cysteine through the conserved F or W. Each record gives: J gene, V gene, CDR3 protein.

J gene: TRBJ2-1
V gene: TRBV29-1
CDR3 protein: CSVRSVVGTGSNEQFF

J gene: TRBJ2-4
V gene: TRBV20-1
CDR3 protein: CSASENIQYF

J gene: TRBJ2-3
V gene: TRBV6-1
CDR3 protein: CASSEQELAVDTQYF

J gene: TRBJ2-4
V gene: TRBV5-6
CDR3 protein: CASSLKARDRANIQYF

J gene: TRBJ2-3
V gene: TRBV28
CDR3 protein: CASSLRRYTDTQYF

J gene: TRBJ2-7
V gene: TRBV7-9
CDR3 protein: CASEGLAPLEQYF

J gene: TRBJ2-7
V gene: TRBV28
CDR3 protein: CASSLAGEGSYEQYF

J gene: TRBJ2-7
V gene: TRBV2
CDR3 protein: CATQGGDYEQYF

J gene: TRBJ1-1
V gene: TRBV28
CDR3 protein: CASSLISGMNTEAFF

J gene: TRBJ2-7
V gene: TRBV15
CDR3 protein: CATSRAPGDRDEQYF

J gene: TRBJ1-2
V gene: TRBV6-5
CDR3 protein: CASSPQGYYGYTF

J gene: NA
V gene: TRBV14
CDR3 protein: CASSQDLQREDSYEQYF

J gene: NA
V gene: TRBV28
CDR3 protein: CASSPTGGQLVYYEQYF

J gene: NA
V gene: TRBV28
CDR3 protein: CASSFGLLSYEQYF

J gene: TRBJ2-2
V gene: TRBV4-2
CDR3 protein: CASSPLTSGGSGELFF

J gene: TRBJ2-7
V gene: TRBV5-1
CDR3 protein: CASSLVAGRGYEQYF